The clone carrying this TCR beta chain was recorded a few times. The antigen remains undetermined. The CDR3 consists of 16 residues. Trimming shortened V by 0 bases and J by 0 bases, and 9 bases separated the two germline ends. The germline V gene encodes CDR1 SGHRS and CDR2 YFSETQ. These data belong to a study of CD8 T cells in ankylosing spondylitis. Whole-study results and caveats: Existing reports had already noted some motif variants in reactive arthritis synovial fluid and blood. Significant enrichment of disease-linked clones was reportedly seen in matched ankylosing spondylitis synovial fluid. A TCR beta motif made of several highly homologous variants seemed typical of ankylosing spondylitis blood.

By quantitative 5'-RACE with molecular barcodes, the TCR beta libraries were made. TCRdb passed the 5' RACE reads through MiXCR, listing each CDR3 protein once. In the table there are about 400,000 distinct CDR3 sequences, about 20% of which are singletons. The source of this sequence is a male donor with ankylosing spondylitis. This sequence joins TRBV5-1 and TRBJ1-4; D is undetermined. Sequenced input: blood, either unsorted or a sorted T cell fraction (not recorded which). CDR3 bases: TGCGCCAGCAGCTTGGACCTGTTCACAACTAATGAAAAACTGTTTTTT. Translating gives CASSLDLFTTNEKLFF.